The T cell receptor beta chain described here comes from a study of T cell responses to AZD1222 COVID-19 vaccine. The data were produced by immunoSEQ multiplex PCR, yet TCRdb's version contains in-frame clones alone and is incomplete. The sample holds over 150,000 clones, just over 90% seen once. The CDR3 sequence is 15 residues long. Germline CDR1 reads SGDLS; CDR2 reads YYNGEE. V was cut by 0 bases and J by 3 bases, with 13 bases left in between. Of note for this clone: Its antigen is unidentified.

Findings and limits, study-wide: White British ancestry dominated among donors, who included more females, and clonal diversity was possibly underestimated.

The genes are TRBV9 and TRBJ2-7; possible D gene TRBD1, 5 bases. Sequences were derived from peripheral blood, sampled on day 0 of MenACWY control vaccination. This receptor was obtained from an adult in good health. The CDR3 protein is CASSVEEWGYYEQYF. DNA of the CDR3: TGTGCCAGCAGCGTAGAAGAATGGGGCTACTACGAGCAGTACTTC.